This T cell receptor beta chain was recorded in a study of monozygotic twins with inflammatory bowel disease. Study findings and constraints: Patients with IBD had less TCRbeta diversity (inverse Simpson) than their healthy co-twins. Clonotype overlap with others was lower in IBD patients than in healthy twins, a difference that was greatest with disease activity.

Note on this clonotype: Its antigen is as yet unknown.

CDR3 length: 16 amino acids. Germline CDR1 DFQATT, CDR2 SNEGSKA (reference sequence). UMIs bearing a 6-nucleotide sample barcode were added through template switching. TCRdb derives one entry per CDR3 protein from the 5' RACE reads, leaving out DNA. The sample table sets out hundreds of thousands of distinct CDR3 sequences. No T cells were sorted before total RNA was taken from whole blood. Sequenced input: blood. This sequence joins TRBV20-1 and TRBJ2-4; TCRdb designates TRBD2, a call that cannot be tested without DNA. The TCR was taken from a human donor with ulcerative colitis or Crohn's disease, or a healthy co-twin of an affected twin (not recorded which). The CDR3 is CSALLAGTLAKNIQYF.